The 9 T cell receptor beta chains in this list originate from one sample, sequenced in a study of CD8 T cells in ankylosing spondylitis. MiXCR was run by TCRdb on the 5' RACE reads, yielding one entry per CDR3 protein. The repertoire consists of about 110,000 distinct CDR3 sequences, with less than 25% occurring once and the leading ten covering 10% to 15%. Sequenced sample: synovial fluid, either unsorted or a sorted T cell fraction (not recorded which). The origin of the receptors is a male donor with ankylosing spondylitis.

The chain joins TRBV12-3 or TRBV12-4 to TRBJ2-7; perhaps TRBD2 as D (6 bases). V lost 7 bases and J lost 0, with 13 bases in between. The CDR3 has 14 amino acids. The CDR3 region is CASTGLVSSYEQYF. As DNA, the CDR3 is TGTGCCAGCACGGGACTGGTAAGCTCCTACGAGCAGTACTTC.

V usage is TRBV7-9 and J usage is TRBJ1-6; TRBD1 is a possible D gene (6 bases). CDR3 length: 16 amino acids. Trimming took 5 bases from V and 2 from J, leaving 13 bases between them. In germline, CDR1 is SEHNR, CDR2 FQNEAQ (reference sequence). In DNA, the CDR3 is TGTGCCAGCAGCCCCGTAGGGGGTCCCTATAATTCACCCCTCCACTTT. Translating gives CASSPVGGPYNSPLHF.

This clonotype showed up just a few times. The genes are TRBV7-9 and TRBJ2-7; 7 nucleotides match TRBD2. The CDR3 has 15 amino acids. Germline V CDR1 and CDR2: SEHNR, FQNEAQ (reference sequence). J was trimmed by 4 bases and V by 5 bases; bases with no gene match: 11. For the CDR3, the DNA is TGTGCCAGCAGCCAAACGACAGCGGGGTCTTACGAGCAGTACTTC. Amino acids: CASSQTTAGSYEQYF.

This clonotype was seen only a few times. The CDR3 DNA reads TGCGCCAGCAGCAAGAGGACTACTCGGAATGAAAAACTGTTTTTT. Translation: CASSKRTTRNEKLFF. The chain uses TRBV5-1 and TRBJ1-4; D is undetermined. V dropped 4 bases and J dropped 5 bases, with 15 bases sitting between them. CDR3 size: 15 residues. Germline values: CDR1 SGHRS, CDR2 YFSETQ.

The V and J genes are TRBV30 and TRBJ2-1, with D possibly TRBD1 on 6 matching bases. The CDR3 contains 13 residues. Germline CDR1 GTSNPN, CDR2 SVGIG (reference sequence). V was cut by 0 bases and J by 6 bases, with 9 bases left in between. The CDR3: CAWSVRGINEQFF. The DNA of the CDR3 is TGTGCCTGGAGTGTGAGGGGGATCAATGAGCAGTTCTTC. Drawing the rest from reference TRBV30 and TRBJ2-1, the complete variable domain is SQTIHQWPATLVQPVGSPLSLECTVEGTSNPNLYWYRQAAGRGLQLLFYSVGIGQISSEVPQNLSASRPQDRQFILSSKKLLLSDSGFYLCAWSVRGINEQFFGPGTRLTVL.

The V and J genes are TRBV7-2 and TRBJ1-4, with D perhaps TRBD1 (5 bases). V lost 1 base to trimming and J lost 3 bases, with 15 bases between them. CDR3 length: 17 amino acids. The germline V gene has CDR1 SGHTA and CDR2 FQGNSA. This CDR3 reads CASSLGGPGTANEKLFF. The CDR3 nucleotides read TGTGCCAGCAGCTTAGGGGGCCCGGGAACAGCTAATGAAAAACTGTTTTTT.

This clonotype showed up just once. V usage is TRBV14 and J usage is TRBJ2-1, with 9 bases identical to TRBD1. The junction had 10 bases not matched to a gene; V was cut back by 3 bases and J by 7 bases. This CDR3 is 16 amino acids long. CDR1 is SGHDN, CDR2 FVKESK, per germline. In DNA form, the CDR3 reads TGTGCCAGCAGCCACAGGCTCGGACAGGGGAGGAATGAGCAGTTCTTC. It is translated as CASSHRLGQGRNEQFF.

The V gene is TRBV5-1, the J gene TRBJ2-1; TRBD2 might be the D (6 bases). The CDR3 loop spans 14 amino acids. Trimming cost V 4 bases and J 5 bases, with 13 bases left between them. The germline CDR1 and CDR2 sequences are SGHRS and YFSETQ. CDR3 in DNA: TGCGCCAGCAGCCCGGAGGGACTGCACAATGAGCAGTTCTTC. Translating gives CASSPEGLHNEQFF.

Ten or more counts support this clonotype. CDR3 bases: TGTGCCATATCCACAGGGGGAAATCAGCCCCAGCATTTT. Amino acids: CAISTGGNQPQHF. The chain employs TRBV6-1 and TRBJ1-5, with 8 bases that match TRBD1. The germline V gene has CDR1 MNHNS and CDR2 SASEGT. The junction had 6 bases not matched to a gene; V was cut back by 10 bases and J by 4 bases. CDR3 length: 13 amino acids.